This entry lists 13 T cell receptor beta chains sequenced from one sample in a study of cytomegalovirus exposure and HLA in healthy donors. Researchers ran the PCR with 60 Vbeta and 13 Jbeta primers. The data were produced by immunoSEQ multiplex PCR, yet TCRdb's version contains in-frame clones alone and is incomplete. The sample lists 100,000 to 150,000 clones, 70% to 85% occurring once. Sequenced sample: PBMCs. The receptor source for this set is a young man in good health and CMV-seronegative.

This sequence joins TRBV15 and TRBJ1-5; D ambiguous. This CDR3 comprises 15 residues. The V and J ends lost 5 bases and 3 bases respectively, with 14 bases between them. Germline V gives CDR1 LNHNV, CDR2 YYDKDF (reference sequence). The CDR3 loop is CATSPQKQVNQPQHF. The CDR3 nucleotides read TGTGCCACCAGCCCGCAAAAACAAGTCAATCAGCCCCAGCATTTT.

The chain combines TRBV13 with TRBJ1-4; D gene ambiguous. The germline gives CDR1 PRHDT, CDR2 FYEKMQ (reference sequence). V dropped 4 bases and J dropped 9 bases, with 12 bases sitting between them. This CDR3 contains 13 residues. CDR3 bases: TGTGCCAGCAGCTCTCGCAACGGGAAAAAACTGTTTTTT. Translating gives CASSSRNGKKLFF.

This CDR3 reads CASSVRVFYEQYF. The CDR3 bases are TGTGCCAGTAGTGTCAGGGTCTTCTACGAGCAGTACTTC. The gene calls are TRBV19 and TRBJ2-7; D perhaps matches TRBD1 (5 bases). V was clipped by 5 bases and J by 3 bases, with 11 bases between them. The CDR3 is made up of 13 amino acids. The germline CDR1 and CDR2 sequences are LNHDA and SQIVND (reference sequence).

The chain has TRBV6-5 and TRBJ1-3; TRBD1 might be the D (6 bases). V dropped 8 bases and J dropped 4 bases, with 18 bases sitting between them. This CDR3 is built from 15 residues. The germline V gene has CDR1 MNHEY and CDR2 SVGAGI. CDR3 nucleotides: TGTGCCAGCTCTGTAACAGGGTCTACAGGAAACACCATATATTTT. The encoded protein is CASSVTGSTGNTIYF.

The chain employs TRBV13 and TRBJ1-2; no clear D. The CDR3 contains 16 residues. Trimming pared 3 bases from V and 7 bases from J, leaving 21 bases between. CDR1 and CDR2 from the germline V gene are PRHDT and FYEKMQ (reference sequence). The CDR3 DNA sequence: TGTGCCAGCAGCTTTTCTGGGAGTGGGCTTGGAAGTGGCTACACCTTC. Translation gives CASSFSGSGLGSGYTF.

The chain couples TRBV7-2 to TRBJ2-3; 8 bases map to TRBD2. The CDR3 runs to 15 residues. The trim removed 3 bases at V and 4 bases at J, leaving 6 bases unmatched. Germline V CDR1 and CDR2: SGHTA, FQGNSA. The CDR3 DNA sequence: TGTGCCAGCAGCTTCGACGGGGGGGCCTCAGATACGCAGTATTTT. Residues: CASSFDGGASDTQYF.

The chain has TRBV6-5 and TRBJ2-5; 7 positions agree with TRBD1. The J call may be incorrect, as the DNA end agrees better with TRBJ2-7. This CDR3 comprises 15 residues. CDR1 is MNHEY, CDR2 SVGAGI, per germline. Here the CDR3 reads CASSFHRGSSYEQYF. In nucleotides, the CDR3 is TGTGCCAGCAGTTTTCACAGGGGAAGCTCCTACGAGCAGTACTTC.

The rearrangement links TRBV19 to TRBJ2-7; a possible D gene is TRBD1 (5 bases). The CDR3 totals 13 residues. Trimming stripped 6 bases from V and 3 bases from J, with 12 bases between. The V gene's germline CDR1 is LNHDA and CDR2 SQIVND (reference sequence). The CDR3 bases are TGTGCCAGTAGCACAGACAGAGGCTACGAGCAGTACTTC. It encodes CASSTDRGYEQYF. Filled out from reference TRBV19 and TRBJ2-7, the complete variable domain reads DGGITQSPKYLFRKEGQNVTLSCEQNLNHDAMYWYRQDPGQGLRLIYYSQIVNDFQKGDIAEGYSVSREKKESFPLTVTSAQKNPTAFYLCASSTDRGYEQYFGPGTRLTVT.

This clone turned up a few times. The chain is built from TRBV25-1 and TRBJ2-5; weak D call: TRBD1 (6 bases). Germline V lookup: CDR1 MGHDK, CDR2 SYGVNS. The CDR3 sequence is 15 residues long. Trimming pared 3 bases from V and 1 base from J, leaving 12 bases between. CDR3 residues: CASSDQKQGQETQYF. The CDR3 DNA is TGTGCCAGCAGTGACCAAAAACAGGGCCAAGAGACCCAGTACTTC.

This clone came up once. The chain recombines TRBV5-5 with TRBJ1-6, with a weak D call TRBD1 (5 bases). Trimming removed 0 bases from V and 7 bases from J, with 11 bases in between. This CDR3 spans 15 amino acids. Germline CDR1 and CDR2: SGHKS and YYEKEE (reference sequence). CDR3 DNA sequence: TGTGCCAGCAGCTTGGGGGGGGTAGGGAATTCACCCCTCCACTTT. The encoded protein is CASSLGGVGNSPLHF.

The rearrangement joins TRBV7-2 to TRBJ2-7; TRBD2 aligns across 15 bases. Trimming removed 7 bases from V and 7 bases from J; junction bases left unmatched: 8. Germline CDR1 and CDR2: SGHTA and FQGNSA. The CDR3 runs to 15 residues. CDR3 bases: TGTGCCAGCACCGGACTAGCGGGGGGGCTTGGAGAGCAGTACTTC. The encoded protein is CASTGLAGGLGEQYF.

V gene TRBV19 combines with J gene TRBJ2-7, with D possibly matching TRBD2 (5 bases). The germline V gene has CDR1 LNHDA and CDR2 SQIVND (reference sequence). V gave up 2 bases and J gave up 3 bases, with 11 bases separating them. The CDR3 totals 14 residues. CDR3 residues: CASSIRGNGYEQYF. CDR3 DNA sequence: TGTGCCAGTAGTATAAGAGGGAACGGCTACGAGCAGTACTTC.

V usage is TRBV4-2 and J usage is TRBJ2-7, with 13 bases matching TRBD2. Germline CDR1 LGHNA, CDR2 YNFKEQ. The CDR3 has 18 residues. The trim removed 2 bases at V and 1 base at J, leaving 8 bases unmatched. The CDR3 DNA follows: TGTGCCAGCAGCCAATTTACCGGGACTAGCGGGGTTTCCTACGAGCAGTACTTC. Encoded protein: CASSQFTGTSGVSYEQYF.